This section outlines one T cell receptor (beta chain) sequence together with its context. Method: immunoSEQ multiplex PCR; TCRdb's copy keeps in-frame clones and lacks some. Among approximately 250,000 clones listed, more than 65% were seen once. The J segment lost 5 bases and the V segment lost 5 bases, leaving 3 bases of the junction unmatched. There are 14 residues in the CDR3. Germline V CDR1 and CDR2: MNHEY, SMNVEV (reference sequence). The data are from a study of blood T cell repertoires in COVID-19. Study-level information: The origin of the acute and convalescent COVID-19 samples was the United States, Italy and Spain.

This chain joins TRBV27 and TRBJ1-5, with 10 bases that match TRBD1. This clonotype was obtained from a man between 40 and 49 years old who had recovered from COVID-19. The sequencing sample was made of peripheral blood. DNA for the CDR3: TGTGCCAGCAGTCCCGGGACAGGGGATCAGCCCCAGCATTTT. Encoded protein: CASSPGTGDQPQHF.